Each of the 26 T cell receptor beta chains below was sequenced from the same sample in a study of cytomegalovirus exposure and HLA in healthy donors. PCR amplification relied on 60 Vbeta primers (plus 13 Jbeta primers). Produced via immunoSEQ multiplex PCR; TCRdb's table is partial and in-frame only. The repertoire holds over 150,000 clones, with about 90% as singletons. Sequencing used PBMCs. The receptor source for this set is a girl in the first two years of life in good health and CMV-seronegative.

The V call is TRBV27, the J call TRBJ1-5; 8 bases align to TRBD1. This CDR3 spans 16 amino acids. V trimming: 5 bases; J trimming: 6 bases; junction bases outside the gene matches: 12. Germline V gene sequence: CDR1 MNHEY, CDR2 SMNVEV (reference sequence). The CDR3 here is CASSTHRGVGSQPQHF. CDR3 DNA: TGTGCCAGCAGTACACACAGGGGGGTAGGGAGTCAGCCCCAGCATTTT.

The J gene is TRBJ2-1, the V gene TRBV7-8; maybe TRBD2 (5 bases). V lost 5 bases and J lost 4, with 15 bases in between. This CDR3 has 15 residues. The germline CDR1 and CDR2 sequences are SGHVS and FQNEAQ. The CDR3 loop reads CASSPSGPIYNEQFF. CDR3 sequence (DNA): TGTGCCAGCAGCCCGAGCGGCCCGATATACAATGAGCAGTTCTTC.

The chain employs TRBV6-5 and TRBJ1-1; D may be TRBD1 (6 bases). Germline V lookup: CDR1 MNHEY, CDR2 SVGAGI. V was pared by 6 bases and J by 1 base, with 12 bases between. The CDR3 consists of 14 residues. The CDR3 protein is CASRATGPNTEAFF. CDR3 DNA: TGTGCCAGCAGAGCCACAGGGCCGAACACTGAAGCTTTCTTT.

V gene TRBV19 combines with J gene TRBJ1-5; TRBD1 aligns across 8 bases. V was pared by 8 bases and J by 9 bases, with 15 bases of the junction left unmatched. CDR3 length: 15 amino acids. The germline CDR1 and CDR2 sequences are LNHDA and SQIVND (reference sequence). This chain's CDR3 is CASGIDRGRFPPQHF. CDR3 nucleotide sequence: TGTGCCAGTGGGATCGACAGGGGACGATTTCCGCCCCAGCATTTT.

This chain links TRBV14 with TRBJ2-2, with 7 bases aligning to TRBD1. The CDR3 is 16 amino acids. J was trimmed by 3 bases and V by 3 bases; bases with no gene match: 7. Germline V gene sequence: CDR1 SGHDN, CDR2 FVKESK. CDR3 amino acids: CASSHEDRPYTGELFF. For the CDR3, the DNA is TGTGCCAGCAGCCACGAGGACAGGCCATACACCGGGGAGCTGTTTTTT.

This clone was seen just once. This sequence joins TRBV6-6 and TRBJ2-2, with D unresolved. Trimming removed 2 bases from V and 6 bases from J, with 4 bases in between. This CDR3 has 12 residues. Looked up from germline, CDR1 is MNHNY and CDR2 is SVGAGI (reference sequence). The CDR3 coding sequence is TGTGCCAGCAGTTACCTTCCCGGGGAGCTGTTTTTT. This translates into CASSYLPGELFF.

V is TRBV29-1 and J is TRBJ2-3; 9 bases fit TRBD2. Per the germline V gene, CDR1 is SQVTM and CDR2 is ANQGSEA. Trimming at V came to 6 bases and at J to 0 bases, leaving 1 base not matched to a gene. There are 13 residues in the CDR3. CDR3 sequence reads: CSVSGGSTDTQYF. CDR3 in DNA: TGCAGCGTGAGCGGGGGGAGCACAGATACGCAGTATTTT.

V is TRBV30 and J is TRBJ2-3; D is possibly TRBD2 (5 bases). The CDR3 runs 15 residues. V was trimmed by 7 bases and J by 0 bases, leaving 17 bases between them. The germline V gene encodes CDR1 GTSNPN and CDR2 SVGIG (reference sequence). For the CDR3, the DNA is TGTGCCTTAACTCGCATAGCGCCAAGCACAGATACGCAGTATTTT. This sequence encodes CALTRIAPSTDTQYF. Full variable domain (rest looked up from reference TRBV30 and TRBJ2-3): SQTIHQWPATLVQPVGSPLSLECTVEGTSNPNLYWYRQAAGRGLQLLFYSVGIGQISSEVPQNLSASRPQDRQFILSSKKLLLSDSGFYLCALTRIAPSTDTQYFGPGTRLTVL.

This chain links TRBV6-5 with TRBJ1-1, with D uncertain. CDR1 and CDR2 (germline): MNHEY, SVGAGI. The CDR3 loop spans 12 amino acids. The ends were cut back, 7 bases at V and 1 base at J, with 7 bases in the middle. CDR3 in DNA: TGTGCCAGCACGGGAGGGAACACTGAAGCTTTCTTT. Its protein is CASTGGNTEAFF.

CDR3 in amino acids: CATRQGTKQFF. The CDR3 DNA is TGTGCCACCAGGCAGGGGACAAAGCAGTTCTTC. The chain couples TRBV15 to TRBJ2-1, with D possibly matching TRBD1 (6 bases). This CDR3 has 11 residues. Germline V gene lookup returns CDR1 LNHNV and CDR2 YYDKDF (reference sequence). Trimming took off 6 bases at V and 11 bases at J, with 11 bases between the two ends. Based on the CDR3 plus reference TRBV15 and TRBJ2-1, the full variable domain is DAMVIQNPRYQVTQFGKPVTLSCSQTLNHNVMYWYQQKSSQAPKLLFHYYDKDFNNEADTPDNFQSRRPNTSFCFLDIRSPGLGDTAMYLCATRQGTKQFFGPGTRLTVL.

This chain connects TRBV29-1 to TRBJ2-5; D might be TRBD2 (5 bases). Germline V CDR1 and CDR2: SQVTM, ANQGSEA. V lost 7 bases and J lost 3, with 15 bases in between. This CDR3 contains 13 residues. Written as DNA, the CDR3 is TGCAGCGGAGGACTTCGCCAAAAAGAGACCCAGTACTTC. Protein product: CSGGLRQKETQYF.

This chain connects TRBV7-9 to TRBJ2-7, with 7 bases that match TRBD1. Trimming removed 7 bases from V and 5 bases from J; junction bases left unmatched: 14. The germline CDR1 and CDR2 sequences are SEHNR and FQNEAQ (reference sequence). The CDR3 extends over 15 amino acids. CDR3 residues: CASIPQGQIFHEQYF. CDR3 nucleotides: TGTGCCAGCATACCCCAGGGACAGATTTTCCACGAGCAGTACTTC.

J is TRBJ2-2 and V is TRBV13; perhaps TRBD2 as D (7 bases). This CDR3 is built from 12 residues. Germline V gene sequence: CDR1 PRHDT, CDR2 FYEKMQ (reference sequence). The ends were cut back, 8 bases at V and 4 bases at J, with 8 bases in the middle. As DNA, the CDR3 is TGTGCCAGCGGGGGGGCCACCGGGGAGCTGTTTTTT. As protein: CASGGATGELFF.

The chain combines TRBV7-9 with TRBJ2-1, with 8 bases aligning to TRBD2. CDR1 and CDR2 (germline): SEHNR, FQNEAQ (reference sequence). CDR3 length equals 17 residues. Trimming cost V 4 bases and J 3 bases; bases outside gene matches: 11. CDR3 coding DNA: TGTGCCAGCAGCTCGATTAGCGGGATTCGTTTCTACAATGAGCAGTTCTTC. It specifies CASSSISGIRFYNEQFF. The full variable domain, in which reference TRBV7-9 and TRBJ2-1 provide the parts outside the CDR3, is DTGVSQNPRHKITKRGQNVTFRCDPISEHNRLYWYRQTLGQGPEFLTYFQNEAQLEKSRLLSDRFSAERPKGSFSTLEIQRTEQGDSAMYLCASSSISGIRFYNEQFFGPGTRLTVL.

The V and J genes are TRBV5-8 and TRBJ2-5, with a weak D call TRBD2 (5 bases). CDR3 length: 15 amino acids. The germline V gene encodes CDR1 SGHTS and CDR2 YDEGEE. V shed 5 bases and J shed 7 bases, with 21 bases lying between them. The chain's CDR3 is CASSIEGLGLGTQYF. CDR3 bases: TGTGCCAGCAGTATTGAGGGCCTCGGGCTTGGGACCCAGTACTTC.

This rearrangement joins TRBV25-1 to TRBJ2-2; 8 nucleotides align to TRBD2. V trimming: 4 bases; J trimming: 1 base; junction bases outside the gene matches: 5. Germline assignment: CDR1 MGHDK and CDR2 SYGVNS. This CDR3 is built from 16 residues. Written as DNA, the CDR3 is TGTGCCAGCAGTGGGTCGGCGGGAGGGAACACCGGGGAGCTGTTTTTT. Amino acid sequence: CASSGSAGGNTGELFF.

This clone came up once. The J gene is TRBJ2-7, the V gene TRBV9, with 9 bases lining up with TRBD2. Germline V CDR1 and CDR2: SGDLS, YYNGEE. Losses at the gene ends were 3 bases for V and 3 bases for J; bases not matched to a gene: 4. CDR3 length equals 14 residues. As DNA, the CDR3 is TGTGCCAGCAGCGAGGGACTAGCTAACTACGAGCAGTACTTC. Encoded protein: CASSEGLANYEQYF.

The chain combines TRBV7-9 with TRBJ2-1; the match to TRBD2 covers 7 bases. The V and J ends lost 1 base and 3 bases, in that order; junction bases with no gene match: 3. Germline CDR1 SEHNR, CDR2 FQNEAQ (reference sequence). The length of the CDR3 is 15 residues. DNA of the CDR3: TGTGCCAGCAGCTTAGAAGCGGGGTTCTACAATGAGCAGTTCTTC. This codes for CASSLEAGFYNEQFF.

The chain couples TRBV7-6 to TRBJ1-1; D gene uncertain. The CDR3 spans 16 residues. V lost 5 bases to trimming and J lost 0 bases, with 16 bases between them. The V gene's germline CDR1 is SGHVS and CDR2 FNYEAQ. Here the CDR3 DNA reads TGTGCCAGCAGCCGCCCCGGGGAGGGTCTGAACACTGAAGCTTTCTTT. This encodes CASSRPGEGLNTEAFF.

V is TRBV21-1 and J is TRBJ2-7; the table's TRBD1 call for D was not verified on the DNA. TRBV21-1 is designated a pseudogene. The CDR3 loop spans 15 amino acids. Here the CDR3 DNA reads TGTGCCAGCAGCAAAGGGCAGGACAGGGGGTACGAGCAGTACTTC. Protein product: CASSKGQDRGYEQYF.

J is TRBJ2-7 and V is TRBV7-2; D gene ambiguous. Germline V lookup: CDR1 SGHTA, CDR2 FQGNSA. CDR3 length: 14 amino acids. Trimming took off 3 bases at V and 6 bases at J, with 15 bases between the two ends. CDR3 DNA: TGTGCCAGCAGCTTCATGGGCAATGTGGGCGAGCAGTACTTC. It yields the protein CASSFMGNVGEQYF.

The chain recombines TRBV7-2 with TRBJ2-2; 7 bases align to TRBD1. CDR3 length equals 17 residues. V lost 1 base to trimming and J lost 1 base; unmatched junction nucleotides: 6. CDR1 and CDR2 from the germline V gene are SGHTA and FQGNSA. This CDR3 is CASSLEGARLNTGELFF. CDR3 nucleotides: TGTGCCAGCAGCTTAGAGGGGGCGCGTCTGAACACCGGGGAGCTGTTTTTT.

The CDR3 bases are TGTGCCAGCACCCCGGGGACGAACACCGGGGAGCTGTTTTTT. As protein: CASTPGTNTGELFF. The chain employs TRBV2 and TRBJ2-2; D perhaps matches TRBD2 (5 bases). Trimming stripped 7 bases from V and 0 bases from J, with 9 bases between. CDR1 is SNHLY, CDR2 FYNNEI, per germline. This CDR3 has 14 residues.

V gene TRBV4-3 combines with J gene TRBJ2-1; possibly TRBD1 for D (6 bases). The V end lost 4 bases, the J end lost 7 bases, and 23 bases lay between the germline ends. CDR1 and CDR2 (germline): LGHNA, YSLEER. The CDR3 is made up of 17 amino acids. The CDR3 DNA reads TGCGCCAGCAGCCTTACGCAAACAGGGAGAATGGCGAATGAGCAGTTCTTC. Its translation: CASSLTQTGRMANEQFF.

The chain joins TRBV15 to TRBJ2-4, with 11 bases that match TRBD2. CDR3 length: 17 residues. CDR1 is LNHNV, CDR2 YYDKDF, per germline (reference sequence). V lost 5 bases to trimming and J lost 0 bases; unmatched junction nucleotides: 6. The CDR3 here is CATSGGTSGLAKNIQYF. The CDR3 region has the DNA TGTGCCACCAGCGGGGGGACTAGCGGATTAGCCAAAAACATTCAGTACTTC.

The J gene is TRBJ2-2, the V gene TRBV2; 10 nucleotides agree with TRBD2. CDR1 is SNHLY and CDR2 is FYNNEI in the germline V gene. The J segment lost 4 bases and the V segment lost 3 bases, leaving 8 bases of the junction unmatched. CDR3 length: 17 residues. CDR3 nucleotides: TGTGCCAGCAGTGATGGGCTAGCGGGGGTTGTCACCGGGGAGCTGTTTTTT. Protein: CASSDGLAGVVTGELFF. The entire variable domain, with the rest obtained from reference TRBV2 and TRBJ2-2, is as follows: EPEVTQTPSHQVTQMGQEVILRCVPISNHLYFYWYRQILGQKVEFLVSFYNNEISEKSEIFDDQFSVERPDGSNFTLKIRSTKLEDSAMYFCASSDGLAGVVTGELFFGEGSRLTVL.